This T cell receptor beta chain was recovered during a study of blood T cell repertoires in COVID-19. Study details: Acute and convalescent COVID-19 samples came from the United States, Italy and Spain. Sources were T cells, B-cell-depleted T cells, or PBMCs; the material itself was cDNA or gDNA.

CDR3 length equals 11 residues. Germline V CDR1 and CDR2: SGHRS, YFSETQ. In the original processing: Amplification of reference gene primers provided the estimated nucleated cell counts. Sequenced by immunoSEQ multiplex PCR; TCRdb stores in-frame clones only, minus some. That table gives V, J and clone size, and the DNA gave D and trimming. The sample yields 130,000 to 150,000 clones, roughly 80% seen once. Worth noting for this clone: A read error may produce the germline difference seen at one junction end.

J is TRBJ2-3 and V is TRBV5-1, with no clear D. Sequenced sample: peripheral blood. The sequence derives from a human donor in a cohort sampled during active COVID-19. The CDR3 sequence: CASSFLDSQYF. CDR3 DNA: TGCGCCAGCAGCTTCTTAGATTCGCAGTATTTT. Filled out from reference TRBV5-1 and TRBJ2-3, the complete variable domain reads KAGVTQTPRYLIKTRGQQVTLSCSPISGHRSVSWYQQTPGQGLQFLFEYFSETQRNKGNFPGRFSGRQFSNSRSEMNVSTLELGDSALYLCASSFLDSQYFGPGTRLTVL.